The clone carrying this T cell receptor (beta chain) was picked up many times. The sample comes from a study of spatial heterogeneity in lung cancer. Specified time point: sample taken at primary tumor resection. Donors were around 70 untreated early-stage non-small cell lung cancer patients. Unsorted whole RNA of tumor, nontumor lung or frozen PBMC was sequenced. Every TCR cDNA molecule carried a tag that served as a unique molecular identifier. TCRdb analysed the 5' RACE reads with MiXCR anew, one entry per CDR3 protein. This sample carries around 89,000 distinct CDR3 sequences, less than 15% of them seen once, and the ten largest clones take 35% to 45%. Germline lookup yields CDR1 MNHEY and CDR2 SVGAGI. The J segment lost 7 bases and the V segment lost 4 bases, leaving 10 bases of the junction unmatched. This CDR3 spans 16 amino acids.

The starting material was PBMCs, obtained at surgery. The chain carries TRBV6-5 and TRBJ1-6; the match to TRBD1 covers 7 bases. The source of this sequence is a male donor with early-stage non-small cell lung cancer. CDR3 in DNA: TGTGCCAGCAGTTCGGGGCCGACAGGGTTCAATTCACCCCTCCACTTT. This sequence encodes CASSSGPTGFNSPLHF.